A single T cell receptor (beta chain) is shown here with its context. These data come from a study of blood T cells in healthy people across ages. J lost 0 bases, V lost 5 bases, and 10 bases had no gene match. The CDR3 sequence is 18 residues long. PCR was performed a second time for roughly 7 to 11 cycles using a sample-barcoded 5' primer and a J-beta primer mix. Each of the samples gave a minimum of 3 million paired-end reads that contained CDR3. TCRdb re-called the 5' RACE reads with MiXCR, one entry per CDR3 protein. Altogether around 790,000 distinct CDR3 sequences are present, around 45% being singletons, with the ten largest covering approximately 19%.

The specimen was blood. The genes are TRBV12-3 or TRBV12-4 and TRBJ2-6, with TRBD2 matching over 7 bases. This clonotype was sampled from a man between 60 and 75 years old in good health. This CDR3 reads CASSRRGGGYSGANVLTF. In nucleotides, the CDR3 is TGTGCCAGCAGTCGCCGCGGGGGTGGATACTCTGGGGCCAACGTCCTGACTTTC.